The clone carrying this TCR beta chain was counted many times. Its cognate antigen is unknown. The data were obtained in a study of T cell repertoires in cytomegalovirus infection. Whole-study context: In public TCR beta signatures, there were indications of both CMV infection and matching HLA type.

Germline loops: CDR1 LNHDA, CDR2 SQIVND (reference sequence). The CDR3 covers 12 residues. The ends were cut back, 6 bases at V and 3 bases at J, with 6 bases in the middle. TCRdb ran MiXCR on the reads and lists one entry per CDR3 protein. The table lists about 310,000 distinct CDR3 sequences, about a sixth of them singletons, with around 12% in the top ten. Study observations and caveats: Summed public TCR beta family frequency identified CMV carriers bearing the relevant HLA.

This receptor was identified in a human donor in good health (CMV status not recorded). Some clones in this sample may be carry-over from other donors' samples. The chain is built from TRBV19 and TRBJ1-5; no clear D. The sequencing sample was made of PBMCs. The CDR3 nucleotides read TGTGCCAGTAGCTACGTCAATCAGCCCCAGCATTTT. It yields the protein CASSYVNQPQHF.